This T cell receptor beta chain was captured in a study of blood T cell repertoires in COVID-19. Data came from immunoSEQ multiplex PCR; TCRdb stores just in-frame clones and leaves some out. The sample lists some 240,000 clones; less than 85% were seen once. This CDR3 region has 14 residues. J gave up 7 bases and V 3 bases, and 8 bases lay outside the gene matches. The germline V gene encodes CDR1 SEHNR and CDR2 FQNEAQ (reference sequence). This clonotype was obtained from an older woman with acute or convalescent COVID-19. The sample taken for sequencing was peripheral blood. The chain is built from TRBV7-9 and TRBJ1-1; 7 positions agree with TRBD1. CDR3 sequence: CASSFQGGSFEAFF. Here the CDR3 DNA reads TGTGCCAGCAGCTTTCAGGGGGGTTCATTTGAAGCTTTCTTT.